Listed below are T cell receptor beta chains from one sample, sequenced in a study of OX40 agonist ivuxolimab in advanced cancers. Clones were sequenced by immunoSEQ multiplex PCR, and TCRdb holds only the in-frame ones, with some missing. Of 40,000 to 45,000 clones listed, roughly 88% are singletons. The material was CD4+ or CD8+ T cells sorted from blood, obtained in a trial of the OX40 agonist ivuxolimab. The source is an adult with an advanced solid tumor such as melanoma, head and neck, liver or kidney cancer. The CDR3 runs from the conserved cysteine through the conserved F or W. D genes are given only for firm matches. Clone size, where shown, is once, few, many, or a class for clones that have expanded.

>.|.|TRBV6-6|TRBJ1-1
TGTGCCAGCAGTTACTCCTCGAACACTGAAGCTTTCTTT
CASSYSSNTEAFF
>.|.|TRBV27|TRBJ2-1
TGTGCCAGCAGTTTACGACTGCCATCGACCCATGAGCAGTTCTTC
CASSLRLPSTHEQFF
>.|TRBD2|TRBV4-1|TRBJ2-1
TGCGCCAGCAGCCAAGACTTTAGCGGGGGGGTCTACAATGAGCAGTTCTTC
CASSQDFSGGVYNEQFF
>.|.|TRBV28|TRBJ1-1
TGTGCCAGCAGCACGAGGAAGAGGCACACTGAAGCTTTCTTT
CASSTRKRHTEAFF
>once|.|TRBV4-1|TRBJ1-1
TGCGCCAGCAGCCAAGCGGGTCCGGCGAGTGAAGCTTTCTTT
CASSQAGPASEAFF
>once|.|TRBV10-1|TRBJ2-1
TGCGCCAGCAGTTTTCGAACAGGGTACAATGAGCAGTTCTTC
CASSFRTGYNEQFF
>.|.|TRBV5-4|TRBJ2-1
TGTGCCAGCAGCTGGGGACCCAATGAGCAGTTCTTC
CASSWGPNEQFF
>.|.|TRBV9|TRBJ1-4
TGTGCCAGCAGCGTCGGGGGAACTAATGAAAAACTGTTTTTT
CASSVGGTNEKLFF
>.|TRBD2|TRBV6-5|TRBJ2-3
TGTGCCAGCAGCACTAGCGGGAGCACAGATACGCAGTATTTT
CASSTSGSTDTQYF
>.|TRBD1|TRBV11-2|TRBJ2-5
TGTGCCAGCAGCATGGGGTTGATGAGACAGGGCTTCCAAGAGACCCAGTACTTC
CASSMGLMRQGFQETQYF
>.|.|TRBV9|TRBJ2-2
TGTGCCAGCAGCAGAAACACCGGGGAGCTGTTTTTT
CASSRNTGELFF
>.|.|TRBV6-1|TRBJ1-2
TGTGCCAGCAGTGAAAGGGGGGCGCGGGGCTACACCTTC
CASSERGARGYTF
>.|.|TRBV10-2|TRBJ2-7
TGCGCCACCCTTCATAACTCCTACGAGCAGTACTTC
CATLHNSYEQYF
>.|TRBD2|TRBV7-7|TRBJ2-1
TGTGCTAGCAGCTCCGGGACTAGCGGGAGGGGTGAGCAGTTCTTC
CASSSGTSGRGEQFF
>.|.|TRBV5-6|TRBJ1-1
TGTGCCAGCAGCAATCGGAGGAACACTGAAGCTTTCTTT
CASSNRRNTEAFF
>once|TRBD1|TRBV7-9|TRBJ2-3
TGTGCCAGCAGCCCATGGATAGACAGGGATAACGGAGGAGATACGCAGTATTTT
CASSPWIDRDNGGDTQYF
>.|TRBD1|TRBV4-1|TRBJ2-1
TGCGCCAGCAGCCAAGAGGGGACAGTCCTCGTCAATGAGCAGTTCTTC
CASSQEGTVLVNEQFF
>.|.|TRBV5-5|TRBJ2-1
TGTGCCAGCGGAGTACAGGTTTCCTACAATGAGCAGTTCTTC
CASGVQVSYNEQFF
>.|TRBD2|TRBV5-1|TRBJ2-3
TGCGCCAGCAGCTTGTACGTGAGGACTAGCGGGGGTGATACGCAGTATTTT
CASSLYVRTSGGDTQYF
>few|.|TRBV10-3|TRBJ1-3
TGTGCCATCAGTGACGGGCGTGGGGGCTCTGGAAACACCATATATTTT
CAISDGRGGSGNTIYF
>.|.|TRBV6-5|TRBJ2-7
TGTGCCAGCAGTTACTCGCGGGACTCCTACGAGCAGTACTTC
CASSYSRDSYEQYF
>.|.|TRBV6-6|TRBJ2-5
TGTGCCAGCAGCCCCACCCGGCGGACCCAGTACTTC
CASSPTRRTQYF
>.|.|TRBV5-1|TRBJ1-3
TGCGCCAGCAGTCTTGGATCTGGAAACACCATATATTTT
CASSLGSGNTIYF
>.|TRBD1|TRBV18|TRBJ2-3
TGTGCCAGCTCACCAACAGGGGTAGATACGCAGTATTTT
CASSPTGVDTQYF
>.|.|TRBV5-8|TRBJ2-5
TGTGCCAGCAGCTTGGTGGGCAGTAGCTACTTC
CASSLVGSSYF
>once|.|TRBV6-5|TRBJ2-1
TGTGCCAGCAGTTCTCAGACTTACAATGAGCAGTTCTTC
CASSSQTYNEQFF
>.|.|TRBV7-2|TRBJ1-2
TGTGCCAGCAGGGATCTGGGGCGCAACTATGGCTACACCTTC
CASRDLGRNYGYTF
>once|TRBD1|TRBV2|TRBJ2-5
TGTGCCAGCAGTGCTTGGACAGGGTGGGAGACCCAGTACTTC
CASSAWTGWETQYF
>.|TRBD1|TRBV6-5|TRBJ2-3
TGTGCCAGCAGTTACTCCACGACAGGGCGCACAGATACGCAGTATTTT
CASSYSTTGRTDTQYF
>once|.|TRBV14|TRBJ2-1
TGTGCCAGCAGCCTAAACAGGGGGGGCACCTACAATGAGCAGTTCTTC
CASSLNRGGTYNEQFF
>.|.|TRBV28|TRBJ2-7
TGTGCCAGCAGTTTCCCAGGGAGCGGTTACGAGCAGTACTTC
CASSFPGSGYEQYF
>.|.|TRBV28|TRBJ2-7
TGTGCCAGCAGTTTGGGGACCGCTAGCTCCTACGAGCAGTACTTC
CASSLGTASSYEQYF
>.|.|TRBV18|TRBJ1-4
TGTGCCAGCTCACCCCAAGGGACTAATGAAAAACTGTTTTTT
CASSPQGTNEKLFF
>.|TRBD1|TRBV6-6|TRBJ2-7
TGTGCCGCAGGGGACAGGGGTGGTGGCGAGCAGTACTTC
CAAGDRGGGEQYF
>.|TRBD1|TRBV25-1|TRBJ1-5
TGTGCCAGCAGTGGGACAGGGAATAGCAATCAGCCCCAGCATTTT
CASSGTGNSNQPQHF
>few|TRBD1|TRBV6-1|TRBJ2-7
TGTGCCAGCATGGACAGGGGGGAATCAAGCGAGCAGTACTTC
CASMDRGESSEQYF